This T cell receptor (beta chain) emerged from a study of blood T cell repertoires in COVID-19. On the study more broadly: Samples taken during acute and convalescent COVID-19 were collected in the United States, Italy and Spain. Sources were T cells, B-cell-depleted T cells, or PBMCs; the material itself was cDNA or gDNA.

Per the original data handling: Reference gene primer amplification gave nucleated cell count estimates. Measured with immunoSEQ multiplex PCR; TCRdb has only the in-frame clones, and not every one. The V and J calls and the clone size are those of that table, but D and trimming were determined from the DNA. This table holds 250,000 to 350,000 clones, around 87% found once. Germline lookup yields CDR1 SGHRS and CDR2 YFSETQ. This CDR3 contains 15 residues. V lost 0 bases, J lost 3 bases, and 10 bases lay in between. Source material: peripheral blood. This sequence was found in a man aged 18 to 30 with active or convalescent COVID-19. The genes are TRBV5-1 and TRBJ2-1; D is uncertain. CDR3 sequence (DNA): TGCGCCAGCAGCTTGGACCCAGCGAGCTACAATGAGCAGTTCTTC. Residues: CASSLDPASYNEQFF.